What follows are 14 T cell receptor beta chains derived from one specimen sequenced in a study of T cell clonality in common variable immunodeficiency. The assay was immunoSEQ multiplex PCR, and TCRdb's table has in-frame clones only and misses some. The sample is made up of 30,000 to 45,000 clones, none counted only once. Specimen: peripheral blood mononuclear cells. The receptor set was obtained from a person between 18 and 70 years old in good health.

At least ten counts were recorded for this clone. The CDR3 end lies 3 residues beyond the end of the read and is filled in from the germline J gene. The chain employs TRBV9 and TRBJ2-7; TRBD2 matches at 8 bases. J lost 5 bases, V lost 4 bases, and 8 bases had no gene match. This CDR3 spans 14 amino acids. Germline assignment: CDR1 SGDLS and CDR2 YYNGEE. The CDR3 bases that were read are TGTGCCAGCAGCTACGGGAGGGGTTCCGACGAG. Protein product: CASSYGRGSDE. The complete CDR3 protein is CASSYGRGSDEQYF.

This clone came up many times. The read terminates 3 residues ahead of where the CDR3 ends, so the germline J gene completes it. V gene TRBV30 combines with J gene TRBJ2-2, with 10 nucleotides matching TRBD1. CDR3 length: 14 amino acids. V dropped 7 bases and J dropped 7; count of bases not matched to a gene: 9. Looked up from germline, CDR1 is GTSNPN and CDR2 is SVGIG (reference sequence). CDR3 DNA (partial): TGTGCCTTGCGGGACAGGGGCGATGTCGGGGAG. Protein: CALRDRGDVGE. The full CDR3 reads CALRDRGDVGELFF.

This clone was recorded many times. The read terminates 3 residues ahead of where the CDR3 ends, so the germline J gene completes it. This rearrangement joins TRBV5-1 to TRBJ1-4; tentatively, D is TRBD1 (5 bases). Trimming shortened V by 4 bases and J by 1 base, and 8 bases separated the two germline ends. CDR1 and CDR2 from the germline V gene are SGHRS and YFSETQ. The CDR3 runs 14 residues. The sequenced part of the CDR3 DNA is TGCGCCAGCAGCCCGACAGTAACTAATGAAAAA. As protein: CASSPTVTNEK. The CDR3 as a whole reads CASSPTVTNEKLFF.

This clone came up many times. The sequence runs out 3 residues before the end of the CDR3; the remainder is reconstructed from the germline J gene. The chain employs TRBV7-3 and TRBJ2-1; no clear D. Trimming removed 2 bases from V and 0 bases from J, with 11 bases in between. CDR1 is SGHTA, CDR2 FQGTGA, per germline. The CDR3 runs to 16 residues. The CDR3 DNA, read in part, is TGTGCCAGCAGCTTATCGCTCGCCAGCTCCTACAATGAG. This translates into CASSLSLASSYNE. The full CDR3 protein is CASSLSLASSYNEQFF.

Ten or more counts support this clone. The read falls 3 residues short of the CDR3 end, and the missing part is taken from the germline J gene. The chain links TRBV20-1 to TRBJ2-1, with 7 bases matching TRBD2. Germline V gene data show CDR1 as DFQATT and CDR2 as SNEGSKA (reference sequence). The CDR3 runs 14 residues. After removal of 6 bases from V and 3 bases from J, the junction contained 8 bases not matched to a gene. CDR3 DNA (partial): TGCAGTGCGGAGCAAAGGGACTACTACAATGAG. Translation gives CSAEQRDYYNE. The full CDR3 is CSAEQRDYYNEQFF.

This clone was observed at least ten times. The read terminates 3 residues ahead of where the CDR3 ends, so the germline J gene completes it. The V and J genes are TRBV5-1 and TRBJ2-5, with a weak D call TRBD1 (6 bases). V gave up 4 bases and J gave up 1 base, with 11 bases separating them. This CDR3 is 14 amino acids long. The germline V gene has CDR1 SGHRS and CDR2 YFSETQ. The sequenced CDR3 bases are TGCGCCAGCAGCCAAGGACAGTTCCAAGAGACC. It specifies CASSQGQFQET. The full CDR3 is CASSQGQFQETQYF. Looking up the rest from reference TRBV5-1 and TRBJ2-5 gives the full variable domain: KAGVTQTPRYLIKTRGQQVTLSCSPISGHRSVSWYQQTPGQGLQFLFEYFSETQRNKGNFPGRFSGRQFSNSRSEMNVSTLELGDSALYLCASSQGQFQETQYFGPGTRLLVL.

This clone showed up many times. Coverage ceases 3 residues before the CDR3 finishes, and the germline J gene fills in the end. The chain has TRBV7-9 and TRBJ1-2, with D unresolved. Germline loops: CDR1 SEHNR, CDR2 FQNEAQ (reference sequence). V was cut by 9 bases and J by 4 bases, with 6 bases left in between. This CDR3 comprises 10 residues. This chain's CDR3 is CASGTYGYTF. CDR3 DNA, as far as it was read: TGTGCCAGTGGCACCTATGGC.

In this sample, this clone turned up a few times. A much larger clone is a single base away; this may be a read error. The read ends 3 residues early relative to the CDR3; the germline J gene fills the gap. V and J are TRBV7-3 and TRBJ2-5, with D perhaps matching TRBD2 (5 bases). CDR1 SGHTA and CDR2 FQGTGA come from the germline V gene. The CDR3 is 16 amino acids. CDR3 residues: CASSLAGGHSTDTQYF. The sequenced part of the CDR3 DNA is TGTGCCAGCAGCTTGGCGGGTGGCCATAGCACAGATACC.

This clone was recorded at least ten times. The CDR3 loop is CASSLPRGGGQETQYF. Incomplete CDR3 DNA: TGTGCCAGCAGCTTACCTCGGGGTGGGGGGCAAGAGACC. The V and J genes are TRBV7-8 and TRBJ2-5, with D possibly being TRBD2 (6 bases). The CDR3 is cut off 3 residues early in the read; its end comes from the germline J gene. The CDR3 runs 16 residues. Germline lookup yields CDR1 SGHVS and CDR2 FQNEAQ. Trimming left V 2 bases short and J 2 bases short, with 15 bases between.

Ten or more counts support this clone. The read comes to an end 3 residues before the CDR3 does, leaving the germline J gene to fill in the end. The chain combines TRBV20-1 with TRBJ2-3; D might be TRBD1 (5 bases). Trimming shortened V by 0 bases and J by 1 base, and 8 bases separated the two germline ends. Germline CDR1 and CDR2: DFQATT and SNEGSKA (reference sequence). The CDR3 covers 14 residues. The DNA read from the CDR3 is TGCAGTGCTAGAGATTGGGGCCGCACAGATACG. Translation: CSARDWGRTDT. The whole CDR3 protein is CSARDWGRTDTQYF.

This clone was detected ten times or more. Read coverage stops 3 residues before the CDR3 terminus; the germline J gene supplies the remainder. The J gene is TRBJ2-1, the V gene TRBV7-6; D unresolved. Germline CDR1 is SGHVS and CDR2 is FNYEAQ. The V end was cut by 4 bases, the J end by 0 bases, with 13 bases between. The CDR3 extends over 16 amino acids. CDR3 sequence: CASSYGRGSSYNEQFF. The part of the CDR3 DNA that was read is TGTGCCAGCAGCTATGGCCGCGGTAGCTCCTACAATGAG.

In this sample, this clone turned up many times. Coverage ceases 3 residues before the CDR3 finishes, and the germline J gene fills in the end. The chain employs TRBV19 and TRBJ2-5; TRBD2 agrees at 11 bases. The germline V gene encodes CDR1 LNHDA and CDR2 SQIVND (reference sequence). The CDR3 has 15 residues. V dropped 2 bases and J dropped 3; count of bases not matched to a gene: 2. The DNA read from the CDR3 is TGTGCCAGTAGTATAATAGCGGGAGGGAAAGAGACC. Translation: CASSIIAGGKET. The whole CDR3 reads CASSIIAGGKETQYF. The full variable domain, completed using reference TRBV19 and TRBJ2-5, is DGGITQSPKYLFRKEGQNVTLSCEQNLNHDAMYWYRQDPGQGLRLIYYSQIVNDFQKGDIAEGYSVSREKKESFPLTVTSAQKNPTAFYLCASSIIAGGKETQYFGPGTRLLVL.

Comment on this clone: Coverage ceases 3 residues before the CDR3 finishes, and the germline J gene fills in the end. This rearrangement joins TRBV19 to TRBJ1-2; D uncertain. Germline V gene lookup returns CDR1 LNHDA and CDR2 SQIVND (reference sequence). CDR3 length equals 15 residues. The sequenced part of the CDR3 DNA is TGTGCCAGTAGTTTCCAGGCTGGCTCCTACAATGAC. Amino acid sequence: CASSFQAGSYND. The entire CDR3 reads CASSFQAGSYNDYTF.

This clone was found many times. Read sequence stops 3 residues before the CDR3 end, and the germline J gene provides the missing end. This sequence joins TRBV20-1 and TRBJ2-1; 13 bases align to TRBD2. The CDR3 sequence is 14 residues long. Unmatched junction bases numbered 8, after V lost 6 bases and J lost 9 bases. The germline V gene encodes CDR1 DFQATT and CDR2 SNEGSKA (reference sequence). The CDR3 loop reads CSAGGLAGVFEQFF. Incomplete CDR3 DNA: TGCAGTGCCGGCGGACTAGCGGGAGTTTTTGAG.